The 10 T cell receptor beta chains reported below all come from one sample, sequenced in a study of blood T cell repertoires in COVID-19. Here immunoSEQ multiplex PCR was the method, and the copy in TCRdb shows in-frame clones only, minus some. The table has about 100,000 clones, 88% seen once; the top ten hold roughly 5%. The material sequenced was peripheral blood. These receptors were collected from a human donor in a cohort sampled during active COVID-19.

J is TRBJ2-2 and V is TRBV11-2; the match to TRBD2 covers 8 bases. Germline lookup yields CDR1 SGHAT and CDR2 FQNNGV. The length of the CDR3 is 19 residues. After removal of 3 bases from V and 0 bases from J, the junction contained 12 bases not matched to a gene. CDR3 residues: CASSLAASGLNSNTGELFF. As DNA, the CDR3 is TGTGCCAGCAGCTTGGCCGCTAGCGGGCTAAACTCGAACACCGGGGAGCTGTTTTTT.

The V and J genes are TRBV29-1 and TRBJ2-2, with D possibly TRBD1 on 6 matching bases. This CDR3 has 15 amino acids. V was cut by 6 bases and J by 5 bases, with 19 bases left in between. CDR1 is SQVTM, CDR2 ANQGSEA, per germline. CDR3 sequence: CSVPGVARGTGELFF. The DNA for the CDR3 is TGCAGCGTCCCAGGGGTAGCGCGAGGGACCGGGGAGCTGTTTTTT.

This sequence joins TRBV6-2 or TRBV6-3 and TRBJ1-5; the D is unclear. Per the germline V gene, CDR1 is MNHEY and CDR2 is SVGEGT. V was cut by 6 bases and J by 4 bases, with 13 bases left in between. This CDR3 region has 14 residues. The CDR3 bases are TGTGCCAGCAGCAGCGGGGAGGCGAATCAGCCCCAGCATTTT. Translation: CASSSGEANQPQHF.

The V gene is TRBV28, the J gene TRBJ1-2; tentative D call: TRBD1 (5 bases). CDR1 MDHEN and CDR2 SYDVKM come from the germline V gene. The length of the CDR3 is 13 residues. Trimming removed 8 bases at V and 1 base at J, with 11 bases between. Written as DNA, the CDR3 is TGTGCCAGCCATGGGGGAGGTAACTATGGCTACACCTTC. Translated, it gives CASHGGGNYGYTF.

This clone was detected a few times. CDR3 nucleotide sequence: TGTGCCAGCTCACCAGGGGCTGGTTCTGGAAACACCATATATTTT. It translates to CASSPGAGSGNTIYF. The V gene is TRBV18, the J gene TRBJ1-3, with D tentatively TRBD1 (5 bases). Germline V gene sequence: CDR1 KGHSH, CDR2 LQKENI. Trimming removed 2 bases at V and 1 base at J, with 9 bases between. CDR3 length: 15 amino acids.

This clone appeared once. The chain recombines TRBV15 with TRBJ1-1; a weak D match, TRBD1 (5 bases). Between the trimmed V and J ends, which lost 1 base and 1 base, there was a span of 13 bases. Germline V gives CDR1 LNHNV, CDR2 YYDKDF (reference sequence). This CDR3 contains 16 residues. CDR3 in DNA: TGTGCCACCAGCAGAGGGGCCGGGGGGTGGAACACTGAAGCTTTCTTT. The encoded protein is CATSRGAGGWNTEAFF.

The gene calls are TRBV24-1 and TRBJ2-2, with 7 nucleotides matching TRBD2. The CDR3 has 13 residues. The germline CDR1 and CDR2 sequences are KGHDR and SFDVKD. The V segment lost 12 bases and the J segment 1 base; nucleotides outside the gene matches: 4. The DNA for the CDR3 is TGTGCCGCCGAGCGGGAGAACACCGGGGAGCTGTTTTTT. As protein: CAAERENTGELFF.

This rearrangement joins TRBV11-2 to TRBJ2-5; 9 nucleotides agree with TRBD2. This CDR3 contains 15 residues. V lost 2 bases to trimming and J lost 5 bases; unmatched junction nucleotides: 6. The germline gives CDR1 SGHAT, CDR2 FQNNGV. CDR3 protein: CASSLSQSGGETQYF. The CDR3 bases are TGTGCCAGCAGCTTAAGTCAGAGCGGGGGGGAGACCCAGTACTTC.

The J gene is TRBJ2-7, the V gene TRBV10-3; TRBD2 might be the D (6 bases). Germline lookup yields CDR1 ENHRY and CDR2 SYGVKD. V was shortened by 3 bases and J by 5 bases, with 14 bases between the two germline ends. The CDR3 covers 14 residues. CDR3 coding DNA: TGTGCCATCAGTGAAAGGAGGGATTTCAACGAGCAGTACTTC. This codes for CAISERRDFNEQYF.

The chain joins TRBV5-4 to TRBJ1-5; D might be TRBD1 (5 bases). V lost 0 bases to trimming and J lost 2 bases, with 12 bases between them. Germline-derived CDR1 and CDR2 are SGHNT and YYREEE (reference sequence). The CDR3 sequence is 16 residues long. The CDR3 nucleotides are TGTGCCAGCAGCTTGGGGGGGGGTAAAGGCAATCAGCCCCAGCATTTT. It yields the protein CASSLGGGKGNQPQHF.